The TCR beta chain under discussion was sequenced for a study of Ad26.COV2.S vaccination and SARS-CoV-2 variants. Study overall: Of the COV1001 trial arms, the Ad26.COV2.S arm included the donor. Dosing was one shot or two shots 56 days apart. General study results and limits: Marked by substantial breadth, spike-specific CD8+ and CD4+ T cell responses were reportedly seen after vaccination.

Documented treatment: over 15 received Ad26.COV2.S at low or high dose, single or two shots; about 5 received placebo; per-sample allocation not given. Material that was analyzed had been drawn on day 63 after the first vaccine or placebo injection. What was given as vaccine was an Ad26 vector encoding Wuhan-strain SARS-CoV-2 spike. This table comes from immunoSEQ multiplex PCR, and its TCRdb copy is limited to in-frame clones, with some not included. The sample carries some 410,000 clones, about 90% recorded once. Concerning this clone itself: The antigen is not known.

CDR1 is MNHEY and CDR2 is SMNVEV in the germline V gene (reference sequence). The CDR3 extends over 13 amino acids. V was pared by 4 bases and J by 4 bases, with 11 bases between. V usage is TRBV27 and J usage is TRBJ2-7; D remains unclear. Material: peripheral blood, obtained in a trial of Ad26.COV2.S vaccine versus placebo. The sequence was obtained from a person between 18 and 65 years old who received the Ad26.COV2.S COVID-19 vaccine or a placebo. Here the CDR3 reads CASSSDRKYEQYF. Here the CDR3 DNA reads TGTGCCAGCAGTTCTGACCGAAAATACGAGCAGTACTTC.